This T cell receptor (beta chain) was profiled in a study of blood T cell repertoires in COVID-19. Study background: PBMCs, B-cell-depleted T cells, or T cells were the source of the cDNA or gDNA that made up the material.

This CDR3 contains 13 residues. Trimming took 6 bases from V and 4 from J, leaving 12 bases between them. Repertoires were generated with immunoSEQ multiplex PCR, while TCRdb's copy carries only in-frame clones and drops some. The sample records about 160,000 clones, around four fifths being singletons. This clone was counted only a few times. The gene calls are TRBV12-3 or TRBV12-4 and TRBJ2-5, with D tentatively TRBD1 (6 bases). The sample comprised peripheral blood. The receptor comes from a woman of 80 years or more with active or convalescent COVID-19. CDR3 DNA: TGTGCCAGCAGCCACGGGGACACAGAGACCCAGTACTTC. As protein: CASSHGDTETQYF.